This passage covers 9 T cell receptor beta chains from one sample sequenced in a study of OX40 agonist ivuxolimab in advanced cancers. Method: immunoSEQ multiplex PCR; TCRdb's copy keeps in-frame clones and lacks some. Of tens of thousands of clones listed, around 78% were seen once; the top ten hold around 5%. The specimen was CD4+ or CD8+ T cells sorted from blood, collected in a trial of the OX40 agonist ivuxolimab. All receptors derive from an adult with an advanced solid tumor such as melanoma, head and neck, liver or kidney cancer.

The chain links TRBV5-1 to TRBJ2-3, with 10 bases identical to TRBD2. Germline V gene data show CDR1 as SGHRS and CDR2 as YFSETQ. J lost 6 bases, V lost 3 bases, and 10 bases had no gene match. This CDR3 has 16 amino acids. CDR3 nucleotides: TGCGCCAGCAGCTCGACTCCTAGCGGGGGCGGGGATACGCAGTATTTT. This translates into CASSSTPSGGGDTQYF.

The gene calls are TRBV6-5 and TRBJ1-1, with no clear D. The CDR3 covers 15 residues. Germline loops: CDR1 MNHEY, CDR2 SVGAGI. Trimming removed 1 base from V and 0 bases from J, with 9 bases in between. CDR3 loop: CASSYYGGMNTEAFF. DNA of the CDR3: TGTGCCAGCAGTTACTATGGAGGCATGAACACTGAAGCTTTCTTT.

The rearrangement uses TRBV7-2 and TRBJ1-2; 8 nucleotides align to TRBD1. V gave up 5 bases and J gave up 8 bases; unmatched junction bases: 10. Germline CDR1 and CDR2: SGHTA and FQGNSA. The CDR3 contains 14 residues. This CDR3 is CASSIDGQGWGYTF. The CDR3 nucleotides read TGTGCCAGCAGCATAGACGGACAGGGATGGGGCTACACCTTC.

The V call is TRBV5-6, the J call TRBJ1-1; 7 bases line up with TRBD1. V gave up 4 bases and J gave up 10 bases; unmatched junction bases: 10. This CDR3 contains 13 residues. Germline assignment: CDR1 SGHDT and CDR2 YYEEEE. The DNA of the CDR3 is TGTGCCAGCAGCAGAACAGGGGTGGTAAGAGCTTTCTTT. It specifies CASSRTGVVRAFF.

The chain joins TRBV7-2 to TRBJ2-1; possibly TRBD1 or TRBD2 for D (6 bases each). CDR1 SGHTA and CDR2 FQGNSA come from the germline V gene. CDR3 size: 14 residues. Trimming removed 7 bases from V and 5 bases from J, with 15 bases in between. CDR3: CASNRGQSNNEQFF. The CDR3, as DNA: TGTGCCAGCAATCGGGGGCAGAGCAACAATGAGCAGTTCTTC.

This chain links TRBV5-6 with TRBJ1-1; perhaps TRBD1 as D (5 bases). Between the trimmed V and J ends, which lost 4 bases and 0 bases, there was a span of 7 bases. CDR3 length equals 13 residues. Germline CDR1 SGHDT, CDR2 YYEEEE. The CDR3 spells CASSRQLNTEAFF. The CDR3 nucleotides are TGTGCCAGCAGCAGACAGTTGAACACTGAAGCTTTCTTT.

The chain carries TRBV6-6 and TRBJ1-2; TRBD1 is a possible D gene (5 bases). The germline V gene encodes CDR1 MNHNY and CDR2 SVGAGI (reference sequence). V dropped 7 bases and J dropped 4 bases, with 19 bases sitting between them. This CDR3 has 15 residues. This chain's CDR3 is CASTKGEGNIYGYTF. The CDR3 DNA reads as TGTGCCAGCACCAAAGGGGAGGGGAATATCTATGGCTACACCTTC.

V gene TRBV6-1 combines with J gene TRBJ2-7, with 8 nucleotides matching TRBD1. This CDR3 contains 14 residues. Germline loops: CDR1 MNHNS, CDR2 SASEGT. The trim removed 5 bases at V and 2 bases at J, leaving 5 bases unmatched. The CDR3 region has the DNA TGTGCCAGCAGTTCCCGGACAGGGCCCTACGAGCAGTACTTC. This translates into CASSSRTGPYEQYF.

Notes on this clone: Other DNA sequences from this sample encode an identical CDR3 as well. V gene TRBV18 combines with J gene TRBJ2-5; D is uncertain. CDR3 size: 13 residues. Trimming removed 2 bases from V and 1 base from J, with 5 bases in between. Germline CDR1 and CDR2: KGHSH and LQKENI. CDR3 DNA: TGTGCCAGCTCACCATTGGGCCAAGAGACCCAGTACTTC. This encodes CASSPLGQETQYF. The full variable domain, completed using reference TRBV18 and TRBJ2-5, is NAGVMQNPRHLVRRRGQEARLRCSPMKGHSHVYWYRQLPEEGLKFMVYLQKENIIDESGMPKERFSAEFPKEGPSILRIQQVVRGDSAAYFCASSPLGQETQYFGPGTRLLVL.